The entry below describes one TCR beta chain. Original data processing: Nucleated cell counts were estimated from reference gene primer amplification. This table comes from immunoSEQ multiplex PCR, and its TCRdb copy is limited to in-frame clones, with some not included. V and J calls and clone size are those listed in that table; D and trimming were worked out from the DNA. The sample holds tens of thousands of clones, 89% seen once. CDR3 length: 15 residues. The V segment lost 6 bases and the J segment 7 bases; nucleotides outside the gene matches: 9. Germline V CDR1 and CDR2: MNHEY, SMNVEV (reference sequence). The sample comes from a study of blood T cell repertoires in COVID-19. Study information: The United States, Italy and Spain provided the acute and convalescent COVID-19 samples. In each case, the material was cDNA or gDNA derived from T cells, B-cell-depleted T cells, or PBMCs.

The sequenced sample was peripheral blood. The TCR was taken from a man aged 65 to 79 with active or convalescent COVID-19. The chain employs TRBV27 and TRBJ1-6; TRBD1 matches 7 bases. As DNA, the CDR3 is TGTGCCAGCAGATTGACAGGGTTACGGAATTCACCCCTCCACTTT. Its translation is CASRLTGLRNSPLHF.